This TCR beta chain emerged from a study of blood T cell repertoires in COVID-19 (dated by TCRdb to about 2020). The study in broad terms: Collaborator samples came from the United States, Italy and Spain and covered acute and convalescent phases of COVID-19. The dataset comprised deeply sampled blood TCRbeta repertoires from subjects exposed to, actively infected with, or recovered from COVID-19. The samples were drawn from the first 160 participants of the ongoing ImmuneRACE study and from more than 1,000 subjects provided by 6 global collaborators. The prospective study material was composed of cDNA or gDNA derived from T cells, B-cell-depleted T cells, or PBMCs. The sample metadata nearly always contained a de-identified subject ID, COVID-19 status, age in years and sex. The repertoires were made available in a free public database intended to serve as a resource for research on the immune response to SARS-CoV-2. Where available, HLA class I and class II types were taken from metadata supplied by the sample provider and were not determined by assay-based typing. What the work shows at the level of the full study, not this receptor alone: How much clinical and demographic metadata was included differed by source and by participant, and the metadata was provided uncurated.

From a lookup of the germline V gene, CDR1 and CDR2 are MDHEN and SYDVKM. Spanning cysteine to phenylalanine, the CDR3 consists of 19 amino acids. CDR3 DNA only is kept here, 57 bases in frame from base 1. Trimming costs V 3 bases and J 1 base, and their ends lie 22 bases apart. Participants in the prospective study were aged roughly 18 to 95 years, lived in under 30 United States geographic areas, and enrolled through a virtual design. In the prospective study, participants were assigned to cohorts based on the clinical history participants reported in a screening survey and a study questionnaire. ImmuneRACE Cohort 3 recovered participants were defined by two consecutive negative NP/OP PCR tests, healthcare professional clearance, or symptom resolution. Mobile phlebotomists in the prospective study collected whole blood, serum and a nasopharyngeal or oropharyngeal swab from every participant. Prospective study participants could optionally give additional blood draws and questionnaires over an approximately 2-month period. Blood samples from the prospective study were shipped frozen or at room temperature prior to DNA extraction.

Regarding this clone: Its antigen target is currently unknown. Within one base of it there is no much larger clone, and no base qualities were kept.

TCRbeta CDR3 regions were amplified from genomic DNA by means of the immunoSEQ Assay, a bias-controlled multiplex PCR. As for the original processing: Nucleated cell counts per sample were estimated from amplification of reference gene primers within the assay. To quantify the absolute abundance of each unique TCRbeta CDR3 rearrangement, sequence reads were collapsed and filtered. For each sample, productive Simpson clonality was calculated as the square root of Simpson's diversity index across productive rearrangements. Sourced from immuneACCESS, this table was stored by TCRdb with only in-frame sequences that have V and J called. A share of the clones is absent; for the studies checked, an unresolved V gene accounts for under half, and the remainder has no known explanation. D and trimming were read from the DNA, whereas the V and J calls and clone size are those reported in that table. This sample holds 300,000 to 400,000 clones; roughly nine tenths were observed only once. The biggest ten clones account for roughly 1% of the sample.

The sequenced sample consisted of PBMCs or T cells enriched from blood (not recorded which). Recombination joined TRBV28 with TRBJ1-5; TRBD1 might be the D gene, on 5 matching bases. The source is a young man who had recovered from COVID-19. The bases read TGTGCCAGCAGTTTCTCCCCAGGACCCCGGGGGTGGAGCAATCAGCCCCAGCATTTT. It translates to CASSFSPGPRGWSNQPQHF.